This TCR beta chain was sequenced for a study of blood T cells in healthy people across ages. CDR3 length: 17 amino acids. CDR1 and CDR2 (germline): GTSNPN, SVGIG (reference sequence). The V and J ends lost 2 bases and 2 bases respectively, with 19 bases between them. Samples each yielded at least 6 micrograms of total RNA. For the second PCR, which ran for about 6 to 11 cycles, a sample-barcoded 5' primer and a J-beta primer mix were used. MiXCR, run by TCRdb on the 5' RACE reads, gives a single entry per CDR3 protein. The sample yields around 800,000 distinct CDR3 sequences, around 24% seen once. These data were also filed under a second study, of T cells of mothers and their children.

Sequenced input: blood. V is TRBV30 and J is TRBJ1-5; no clear D. The receptor comes from a boy younger than 18 in good health. The CDR3 sequence: CAWSIGQLIIRNQPQHF. The CDR3 nucleotides read TGTGCCTGGAGTATAGGGCAGCTGATAATTCGCAATCAGCCCCAGCATTTT.